These 22 T cell receptor beta chains share one sample of origin, sequenced in a study of cytotoxic CD8 clonotypes in ibrutinib-treated CLL. TCRdb's table, derived via immunoSEQ multiplex PCR, lists solely in-frame clones and lacks some. The repertoire consists of around 250,000 clones, with 60% to 75% occurring once and the leading ten covering 15%. This specimen was PBMCs, taken after 24 months of ibrutinib treatment. All receptors derive from a human donor with chronic lymphocytic leukemia.

This clone appeared once. J is TRBJ2-7 and V is TRBV5-1, with a weak D call TRBD1 (6 bases). Looked up from germline, CDR1 is SGHRS and CDR2 is YFSETQ. The CDR3 has 12 residues. Trimming left V 3 bases short and J 3 bases short, with 7 bases between. The CDR3 region is CASSWTDYEQYF. CDR3 nucleotides: TGCGCCAGCAGCTGGACAGACTACGAGCAGTACTTC.

This clone was seen just once. CDR3 protein: CASSLGGNRVYTDTQYF. CDR3 nucleotide sequence: TGTGCCAGCAGCTTAGGAGGGAACAGGGTCTACACAGATACGCAGTATTTT. V gene TRBV7-6 combines with J gene TRBJ2-3, with D possibly TRBD1 on 6 matching bases. Trimming took off 1 base at V and 2 bases at J, with 16 bases between the two ends. Per the germline V gene, CDR1 is SGHVS and CDR2 is FNYEAQ. CDR3 size: 17 residues.

The chain combines TRBV7-2 with TRBJ1-5; D is perhaps TRBD1 (5 bases). V lost 4 bases to trimming and J lost 2 bases, with 12 bases between them. Germline V lookup: CDR1 SGHTA, CDR2 FQGNSA. The CDR3 contains 15 residues. CDR3 coding DNA: TGTGCCAGCAGCTCCGGGGGTAATGGCAATCAGCCCCAGCATTTT. It is translated as CASSSGGNGNQPQHF.

Concerning this clone itself: An end of the junction does not agree with germline; a read error may underlie this. V usage is TRBV19 and J usage is TRBJ2-2; D tentatively reads TRBD1 or TRBD2 (6 bases each). CDR3 length: 16 residues. CDR1 and CDR2 from the germline V gene are LNHDA and SQIVND (reference sequence). The CDR3 DNA sequence: TGTGCCAGTAGTATAGAGGGGGGCAGATCCACCGAGGAGCTGTTTTTT. It codes for CASSIEGGRSTEELFF.

The CDR3 DNA is TGCGCCAGCAGAGCGGGAGGGATCGATGAGCAGTTCTTC. Amino acids: CASRAGGIDEQFF. This rearrangement joins TRBV10-2 to TRBJ2-1, with 10 bases fitting TRBD2. This CDR3 has 13 residues. V shed 6 bases, J shed 8 bases, and the junction held 4 bases outside the gene matches. Per germline, CDR1 WSHSY and CDR2 SAAADI.

The chain combines TRBV11-3 with TRBJ2-5, with D tentatively TRBD2 (5 bases). The CDR3 sequence is 11 residues long. Trimming removed 5 bases from V and 11 bases from J, with 12 bases in between. Germline assignment: CDR1 SGHNT and CDR2 YENEEA. The DNA of the CDR3 is TGTGCCAGCAGCCACAAGGGAGAGCAGTACTTC. It specifies CASSHKGEQYF.

The rearrangement links TRBV5-6 to TRBJ2-4; TRBD1 agrees at 8 bases. The CDR3 runs 13 residues. In germline, CDR1 is SGHDT, CDR2 YYEEEE. Germline trimming cut 6 bases from V and 8 bases from J; bases unmatched to any gene: 7. In DNA form, the CDR3 reads TGTGCCAGCAACCAGGGGGCTTTGGACATTCAGTACTTC. Translating gives CASNQGALDIQYF.

The rearrangement uses TRBV19 and TRBJ1-5; 8 positions agree with TRBD1. Unmatched junction bases numbered 6, after V lost 8 bases and J lost 6 bases. The CDR3 consists of 13 residues. Germline CDR1 is LNHDA and CDR2 is SQIVND (reference sequence). The CDR3 sequence is CASYGQGSQPQHF. CDR3 coding DNA: TGTGCCAGTTACGGACAGGGAAGTCAGCCCCAGCATTTT.

The chain carries TRBV5-8 and TRBJ1-1, with D perhaps TRBD1 (6 bases). The germline V and J ends were trimmed by 4 bases and 4 bases, with 14 bases remaining between them. CDR3 length equals 14 residues. The germline V gene encodes CDR1 SGHTS and CDR2 YDEGEE. CDR3: CASSRGRGGTEAFF. The CDR3 DNA reads as TGTGCCAGCAGCCGGGGGAGAGGGGGCACTGAAGCTTTCTTT.

The J gene is TRBJ2-4, the V gene TRBV4-2; TRBD2 matches at 9 bases. Germline loops: CDR1 LGHNA, CDR2 YNFKEQ. The V gene end was trimmed by 0 bases and the J gene end by 2 bases; junction bases not matched to a gene: 8. CDR3 length: 18 amino acids. CDR3 DNA: TGTGCCAGCAGCCAAGATGCGGGGGGGAAAGGGACCAAAAACATTCAGTACTTC. Protein product: CASSQDAGGKGTKNIQYF.

The chain joins TRBV5-4 to TRBJ2-1, with 12 bases that match TRBD2. This CDR3 is 16 amino acids long. V lost 0 bases to trimming and J lost 4 bases; unmatched junction nucleotides: 2. CDR1 SGHNT and CDR2 YYREEE come from the germline V gene (reference sequence). DNA for the CDR3: TGTGCCAGCAGCTTGGCCGGACTAGCGGGGTACAATGAGCAGTTCTTC. It encodes CASSLAGLAGYNEQFF.

Details on this clone: An end of the junction does not agree with germline; a read error may underlie this. The rearrangement joins TRBV5-4 to TRBJ2-3; 7 nucleotides agree with TRBD2. The CDR3 runs 15 residues. Germline CDR1 SGHNT, CDR2 YYREEE (reference sequence). CDR3 loop: CASTLGGSGTDTQYF. The CDR3 DNA follows: TGTGCCAGCACCTTGGGCGGGAGTGGCACAGATACGCAGTATTTT.

The chain couples TRBV7-9 to TRBJ2-1; 9 bases are shared with TRBD2. J lost 6 bases, V lost 6 bases, and 6 bases had no gene match. This CDR3 contains 14 residues. Germline lookup yields CDR1 SEHNR and CDR2 FQNEAQ (reference sequence). This chain's CDR3 is CASRSGGRANEQFF. DNA of the CDR3: TGTGCCAGCAGATCAGGCGGGAGGGCCAATGAGCAGTTCTTC.

V gene TRBV28 combines with J gene TRBJ2-1; no clear D gene. CDR1 is MDHEN, CDR2 SYDVKM, per germline. V lost 7 bases and J lost 4, with 17 bases in between. The CDR3 totals 15 residues. CDR3: CASTPPGLAYNEQFF. DNA for the CDR3: TGTGCCAGCACTCCTCCGGGCTTAGCTTACAATGAGCAGTTCTTC.

CDR3 nucleotide sequence: TGTGCCAGCACCACAGGGGGGTATTCTAACTATGGCTACACCTTC. It translates to CASTTGGYSNYGYTF. The chain employs TRBV6-5 and TRBJ1-2; 8 nucleotides line up with TRBD1. The ends lost 7 bases at V and 0 bases at J; junction bases unmatched: 7. Looked up from germline, CDR1 is MNHEY and CDR2 is SVGAGI. This CDR3 has 15 amino acids.

CDR3 sequence (DNA): TGTGCCAGCAGCACGAGAGGCGGAGGACCAATGAACACTGAAGCTTTCTTT. Translating it yields CASSTRGGGPMNTEAFF. The chain has TRBV11-2 and TRBJ1-1; no clear D. Germline V gene data show CDR1 as SGHAT and CDR2 as FQNNGV. The CDR3 covers 17 residues. Trimming pared 5 bases from V and 0 bases from J, leaving 19 bases between.

This chain uses TRBV2 with TRBJ2-7; D call uncertain. CDR1 is SNHLY and CDR2 is FYNNEI in the germline V gene. V was pared by 3 bases and J by 2 bases, with 8 bases between. This CDR3 has 13 amino acids. CDR3 DNA: TGTGCCAGCAGTGACAGCCTACCCTACGAGCAGTACTTC. Its protein is CASSDSLPYEQYF. The whole variable domain, filled in from reference TRBV2 and TRBJ2-7, reads EPEVTQTPSHQVTQMGQEVILRCVPISNHLYFYWYRQILGQKVEFLVSFYNNEISEKSEIFDDQFSVERPDGSNFTLKIRSTKLEDSAMYFCASSDSLPYEQYFGPGTRLTVT.

As to this clone: This same CDR3 is encoded by further DNA sequences in the sample. The chain uses TRBV19 and TRBJ2-5; possibly TRBD1 for D (5 bases). The germline CDR1 and CDR2 sequences are LNHDA and SQIVND (reference sequence). Trimming took 1 base from V and 2 from J, leaving 8 bases between them. The CDR3 contains 14 residues. The CDR3 DNA reads TGTGCCAGTAGTATAGGGGGCCGGCAAGAGACCCAGTACTTC. Amino acid sequence: CASSIGGRQETQYF.

This clone was seen a single time. V usage is TRBV6-5 and J usage is TRBJ2-5; 13 nucleotides agree with TRBD2. V was pared by 2 bases and J by 5 bases, with 5 bases of the junction left unmatched. From germline, CDR1 is MNHEY and CDR2 SVGAGI. The CDR3 has 16 amino acids. CDR3 coding DNA: TGTGCCAGCAGTTACCTCGGACTAGCGGGAGTGGAGACCCAGTACTTC. Its translation: CASSYLGLAGVETQYF.

The CDR3 bases are TGCGCCAGCAGCTCCTTCCGGGACTATACCCTAGGCGAGCAGTACTTC. It encodes CASSSFRDYTLGEQYF. The V and J genes are TRBV5-1 and TRBJ2-7, with 7 bases that match TRBD2. CDR3 length: 16 amino acids. Germline assignment: CDR1 SGHRS and CDR2 YFSETQ. V dropped 3 bases and J dropped 6; count of bases not matched to a gene: 15.

This CDR3 reads CASCRGASGSILGETQYF. The CDR3 DNA reads as TGTGCCAGCTGTCGAGGGGCTAGCGGGAGCATATTGGGAGAGACCCAGTACTTC. The J gene is TRBJ2-5, the V gene TRBV27; 10 nucleotides line up with TRBD2. The germline V gene encodes CDR1 MNHEY and CDR2 SMNVEV (reference sequence). Unmatched junction bases numbered 19, after V lost 8 bases and J lost 4 bases. The CDR3 is made up of 18 amino acids.

J is TRBJ1-1 and V is TRBV7-8; D gene unclear. V was shortened by 4 bases and J by 1 base, with 7 bases between the two germline ends. From germline, CDR1 is SGHVS and CDR2 FQNEAQ. This CDR3 has 13 residues. The CDR3 sequence: CASSSVGNTEAFF. The CDR3 nucleotides read TGTGCCAGCAGCTCTGTGGGGAACACTGAAGCTTTCTTT. The full variable domain, its missing parts supplied by reference TRBV7-8 and TRBJ1-1, is GAGVSQSPRYKVAKRGQDVALRCDPISGHVSLFWYQQALGQGPEFLTYFQNEAQLDKSGLPSDRFFAERPEGSVSTLKIQRTQQEDSAVYLCASSSVGNTEAFFGQGTRLTVV.